The rows below give T cell receptor beta chains drawn from one sample of a study of beta chain features in type 1 diabetes. Sequenced by immunoSEQ multiplex PCR; TCRdb stores in-frame clones only, minus some. The sample contains under 400,000 clones, 12% to 15% of which appear only once. Sequencing was performed on central memory CD4+ T cells from blood. Receptor source: a man aged 30 to 39 in good health. Each CDR3 is given without its conserved first and last residue. Fields, in order: J gene, D gene, V gene, clone size, CDR3 protein. D genes are given only for firm matches. A clone size is listed for some rows: how often the clone was seen (once, few, many), or a class if it is expanded.

j_gene: TRBJ2-3; d_gene: NA; v_gene: TRBV5-1; abundance: few; CDR3aa: ASSLGSAITDTQY
j_gene: TRBJ2-5; d_gene: NA; v_gene: TRBV7-2; abundance: NA; CDR3aa: ASSLGMVKETQY
j_gene: TRBJ1-4; d_gene: NA; v_gene: TRBV7-9; abundance: NA; CDR3aa: ASSLGSGPTNEKLF
j_gene: TRBJ2-7; d_gene: NA; v_gene: TRBV19; abundance: few; CDR3aa: ASSKYRDNSYEQY
j_gene: TRBJ2-5; d_gene: NA; v_gene: TRBV20-1; abundance: NA; CDR3aa: SALLLETQY
j_gene: TRBJ2-1; d_gene: NA; v_gene: TRBV30; abundance: few; CDR3aa: AWRVTGVPYNEQF
j_gene: TRBJ2-7; d_gene: TRBD1; v_gene: TRBV5-4; abundance: few; CDR3aa: ASSSTGIFNEQY
j_gene: TRBJ1-5; d_gene: TRBD1; v_gene: TRBV30; abundance: NA; CDR3aa: AWSGQGAEPQH
j_gene: TRBJ2-5; d_gene: TRBD2; v_gene: TRBV14; abundance: NA; CDR3aa: ASSQVAGGRETQY
j_gene: TRBJ2-5; d_gene: TRBD1; v_gene: TRBV5-6; abundance: few; CDR3aa: ASSSKGAVFRETQY
j_gene: TRBJ1-5; d_gene: TRBD1; v_gene: TRBV19; abundance: NA; CDR3aa: ASAGGVQPQH
j_gene: TRBJ2-2; d_gene: NA; v_gene: TRBV6-1; abundance: few; CDR3aa: ASSASARAVHPGELF
j_gene: TRBJ2-2; d_gene: NA; v_gene: TRBV4-3; abundance: few; CDR3aa: ASSQDGGRDTGELF
j_gene: TRBJ2-6; d_gene: NA; v_gene: TRBV23-1; abundance: many; CDR3aa: ASDRSWASGANVLT
j_gene: TRBJ1-2; d_gene: TRBD1; v_gene: TRBV7-2; abundance: few; CDR3aa: ASSLVRDSSYGYT
j_gene: TRBJ2-3; d_gene: NA; v_gene: TRBV4-1; abundance: NA; CDR3aa: ASSKGTSTDTQY
j_gene: TRBJ1-5; d_gene: NA; v_gene: TRBV7-2; abundance: NA; CDR3aa: ASSQGSWDQPQH
j_gene: TRBJ2-1; d_gene: TRBD2; v_gene: TRBV7-2; abundance: many; CDR3aa: ASSLFPSGVGHEQF
j_gene: TRBJ2-7; d_gene: NA; v_gene: TRBV5-1; abundance: few; CDR3aa: ASSLTSPYEQY
j_gene: TRBJ2-4; d_gene: NA; v_gene: TRBV27; abundance: NA; CDR3aa: ASTPGLPIQY
j_gene: TRBJ2-1; d_gene: TRBD2; v_gene: TRBV19; abundance: NA; CDR3aa: ASSSRGTSGYNEQF
j_gene: TRBJ2-3; d_gene: TRBD2; v_gene: TRBV5-4; abundance: NA; CDR3aa: ASSLKGASGRDTQY
j_gene: TRBJ1-2; d_gene: NA; v_gene: TRBV6-1; abundance: few; CDR3aa: ASMGPRYT
j_gene: TRBJ2-3; d_gene: TRBD2; v_gene: TRBV11-3; abundance: NA; CDR3aa: ASSSTTSGGPPDTQY
j_gene: TRBJ1-5; d_gene: TRBD1; v_gene: TRBV29-1; abundance: few; CDR3aa: SVSDRAEGPQH
j_gene: TRBJ2-3; d_gene: NA; v_gene: TRBV5-1; abundance: few; CDR3aa: ASSLQDSTDTQY
j_gene: TRBJ2-3; d_gene: NA; v_gene: TRBV11-3; abundance: NA; CDR3aa: ASSFSTDTQY
j_gene: TRBJ1-1; d_gene: NA; v_gene: TRBV15; abundance: NA; CDR3aa: ATSRQRGGEAF
j_gene: TRBJ1-1; d_gene: NA; v_gene: TRBV4-1; abundance: NA; CDR3aa: ASSQEAAEAF
j_gene: TRBJ2-7; d_gene: NA; v_gene: TRBV29-1; abundance: few; CDR3aa: SVDRGYEQY
j_gene: TRBJ2-3; d_gene: NA; v_gene: TRBV5-1; abundance: few; CDR3aa: ASSFGGGDTDTQY
j_gene: TRBJ2-7; d_gene: NA; v_gene: TRBV9; abundance: few; CDR3aa: ASSPNFIEQY
j_gene: TRBJ1-1; d_gene: TRBD1; v_gene: TRBV6-5; abundance: few; CDR3aa: ASSYLVSGGNTEAF
j_gene: TRBJ1-1; d_gene: NA; v_gene: TRBV7-2; abundance: few; CDR3aa: ASSFSVEAF
j_gene: TRBJ1-1; d_gene: NA; v_gene: TRBV5-1; abundance: many; CDR3aa: ASSLAGRSEAF
j_gene: TRBJ1-2; d_gene: NA; v_gene: TRBV30; abundance: few; CDR3aa: AWSPWGRGNYGYT
j_gene: TRBJ1-1; d_gene: NA; v_gene: TRBV5-1; abundance: few; CDR3aa: ASSGSDRNEAF
j_gene: TRBJ1-4; d_gene: TRBD1; v_gene: TRBV10-1; abundance: few; CDR3aa: ASSASGGQKLF
j_gene: TRBJ2-3; d_gene: NA; v_gene: TRBV23-1; abundance: NA; CDR3aa: ASRQSDTQY
j_gene: TRBJ2-1; d_gene: NA; v_gene: TRBV11-3; abundance: NA; CDR3aa: ASSRDSHYNEQF
j_gene: TRBJ2-5; d_gene: TRBD1; v_gene: TRBV27; abundance: few; CDR3aa: ASSSAGTGLETQY
j_gene: TRBJ2-3; d_gene: NA; v_gene: TRBV7-7; abundance: few; CDR3aa: ASSRSPGFTSTDTQY
j_gene: TRBJ1-1; d_gene: NA; v_gene: TRBV7-6; abundance: NA; CDR3aa: ASSLRWQNTEAF
j_gene: TRBJ2-2; d_gene: NA; v_gene: TRBV7-2; abundance: few; CDR3aa: ASRLGTGELF
j_gene: TRBJ2-5; d_gene: NA; v_gene: TRBV5-6; abundance: NA; CDR3aa: ASSSFGETQY
j_gene: TRBJ1-4; d_gene: NA; v_gene: TRBV30; abundance: NA; CDR3aa: AWTRQINEKLF
j_gene: TRBJ2-3; d_gene: NA; v_gene: TRBV4-3; abundance: NA; CDR3aa: ASSLGISGDTQY
j_gene: TRBJ1-2; d_gene: TRBD1; v_gene: TRBV5-4; abundance: NA; CDR3aa: ASSSITYRGGGYT
j_gene: TRBJ2-2; d_gene: NA; v_gene: TRBV6-5; abundance: few; CDR3aa: ASKKGSVGTGELF